The rows below give T cell receptor beta chains drawn from one sample of a study of blood T cell repertoires in COVID-19. Clones were read by immunoSEQ multiplex PCR, and TCRdb kept only the in-frame ones, dropping some. The sample comprises about 210,000 clones, around 86% of which are singletons, and 8% to 9% rests with the top ten. The source material was PBMCs or T cells enriched from blood (not recorded which). The source of these receptors is a woman between 45 and 65 years old with acute COVID-19. CDR3s include the opening cysteine and the closing phenylalanine or tryptophan. A D gene is named only where the DNA matches it firmly. Expanded clones are given a class, and other clones once, few, many or no size at all.

size: NA; V: TRBV6-5; J: TRBJ2-7; D: TRBD2; length: 14; DNA: TGTGCCAGCAGTTACCCGGGGGGCTCCTACGAGCAGTACTTC; CDR3: CASSYPGGSYEQYF
size: few; V: TRBV10-3; J: TRBJ2-6; D: NA; length: 14; DNA: TGTGCCATCAGGGACAGCTCTGGGGCCAACGTCCTGACTTTC; CDR3: CAIRDSSGANVLTF
size: few; V: TRBV25-1; J: TRBJ2-5; D: TRBD2; length: 16; DNA: TGTGCCAGCAGTGAATACCCTAGCGGTACCAAAGAGACCCAGTACTTC; CDR3: CASSEYPSGTKETQYF
size: NA; V: TRBV24-1; J: TRBJ2-1; D: NA; length: 14; DNA: TGTGCCACCAGTCTATCTCCCTCCTACAATGAGCAGTTCTTC; CDR3: CATSLSPSYNEQFF
size: NA; V: TRBV19; J: TRBJ2-2; D: TRBD1; length: 14; DNA: TGTGCCAGTACCCAACAGGGGGACACCGGGGAGCTGTTTTTT; CDR3: CASTQQGDTGELFF
size: NA; V: TRBV28; J: TRBJ1-1; D: NA; length: 13; DNA: TGTGCCAGCAGGGAACAGGGATCCACTGAAGCTTTCTTT; CDR3: CASREQGSTEAFF
size: NA; V: TRBV6-2/TRBV6-3; J: TRBJ2-7; D: NA; length: 15; DNA: TGTGCCAGCAGCTCCCCCACCGCCTCGGGCTACGAGCAGTACTTC; CDR3: CASSSPTASGYEQYF
size: NA; V: TRBV6-5; J: TRBJ2-7; D: NA; length: 13; DNA: TGTGCCAGCAACAGGGCGGGGGCCAACGAGCAGTACTTC; CDR3: CASNRAGANEQYF
size: NA; V: TRBV27; J: TRBJ2-7; D: TRBD2; length: 15; DNA: TGTGCCAGCAGTTCACCCGGGACTAGCGTACACGAGCAGTACTTC; CDR3: CASSSPGTSVHEQYF
size: NA; V: TRBV9; J: TRBJ2-3; D: TRBD1; length: 16; DNA: TGTGCCAGCAGCTCCGGGACAGGGGCCTCCACAGATACGCAGTATTTT; CDR3: CASSSGTGASTDTQYF
size: NA; V: TRBV28; J: TRBJ2-3; D: NA; length: 16; DNA: TGTGCCAGCACTTCCCCCGTAGGGGCTAGCACAGATACGCAGTATTTT; CDR3: CASTSPVGASTDTQYF
size: NA; V: TRBV6-2/TRBV6-3; J: TRBJ2-5; D: TRBD2; length: 15; DNA: TGTGCCAGCAGTTACGTGGGACTAGCGGGAGAGACCCAGTACTTC; CDR3: CASSYVGLAGETQYF
size: NA; V: TRBV14; J: TRBJ2-4; D: NA; length: 15; DNA: TGTGCCAGCAGCCAAGGCAGGGGCCCCTCGAGCATTCAGTACTTC; CDR3: CASSQGRGPSSIQYF
size: once; V: TRBV5-1; J: TRBJ2-7; D: NA; length: 16; DNA: TGCGCCAGCAGCTTGGGGTCAGGAGGGCCCTCGTACGAGCAGTACTTC; CDR3: CASSLGSGGPSYEQYF
size: NA; V: TRBV11-3; J: TRBJ1-2; D: TRBD1; length: 13; DNA: TGTGCCAGCAGCCAGAGGACAGGCTATGGCTACACCTTC; CDR3: CASSQRTGYGYTF
size: few; V: TRBV4-3; J: TRBJ2-3; D: TRBD2; length: 15; DNA: TGCGCCAGCAGCCGTGGGGCGGGGGACACAGATACGCAGTATTTT; CDR3: CASSRGAGDTDTQYF
size: NA; V: TRBV5-6; J: TRBJ2-3; D: TRBD2; length: 17; DNA: TGTGCCAGCAGCTTGCGTCTAGCGGGCACTAGCACAGATACGCAGTATTTT; CDR3: CASSLRLAGTSTDTQYF
size: once; V: TRBV7-2; J: TRBJ2-1; D: TRBD1; length: 15; DNA: TGTGCCAGCAGCTTAAGGGCAGGGGGTACGGCTGAGCAGTTCTTC; CDR3: CASSLRAGGTAEQFF
size: NA; V: TRBV5-1; J: TRBJ2-1; D: NA; length: 14; DNA: TGCGCCAGCAGCTCTTCAGGGGCCTACAATGAGCAGTTCTTC; CDR3: CASSSSGAYNEQFF
size: NA; V: TRBV19; J: TRBJ2-5; D: TRBD1; length: 15; DNA: TGTGCCAGTAGATGGATGGACAGGGGCCAAGAGACCCAGTACTTC; CDR3: CASRWMDRGQETQYF
size: NA; V: TRBV24-1; J: TRBJ2-4; D: NA; length: 14; DNA: TGTGCCACCAGTGATCCACGACAGAAAAACATTCAGTACTTC; CDR3: CATSDPRQKNIQYF
size: NA; V: TRBV29-1; J: TRBJ2-1; D: TRBD2; length: 15; DNA: TGCAGCGCCAAACTAGCGGGGGGGGCATACAATGAGCAGTTCTTC; CDR3: CSAKLAGGAYNEQFF
size: NA; V: TRBV18; J: TRBJ1-4; D: NA; length: 15; DNA: TGTGCCAGCTCTCTAACCCAGGGGCCTGTTGAAAAACTGTTTTTT; CDR3: CASSLTQGPVEKLFF
size: NA; V: TRBV6-5; J: TRBJ1-6; D: TRBD1; length: 14; DNA: TGTGCCAGCAGTTACTTAGACAGGGATTCACCCCTCCACTTT; CDR3: CASSYLDRDSPLHF
size: many; V: TRBV18; J: TRBJ2-5; D: NA; length: 15; DNA: TGTGCCAGCTCATTGGCCGGCCAGACACAAGAGACCCAGTACTTC; CDR3: CASSLAGQTQETQYF
size: NA; V: TRBV4-3; J: TRBJ2-7; D: TRBD1; length: 15; DNA: TGCGCCAGCAGCCAAGAAATTGGGACAGCCTACGAGCAGTACTTC; CDR3: CASSQEIGTAYEQYF
size: NA; V: TRBV7-2; J: TRBJ2-7; D: NA; length: 15; DNA: TGTGCCAGCAGCTCGAATGCGGGGCCCTCCTACGAGCAGTACTTC; CDR3: CASSSNAGPSYEQYF
size: NA; V: TRBV28; J: TRBJ1-4; D: NA; length: 16; DNA: TGTGCCAGCAGCCCAACAGGATTTGCAACTAATGAAAAACTGTTTTTT; CDR3: CASSPTGFATNEKLFF
size: NA; V: TRBV11-2; J: TRBJ2-7; D: TRBD2; length: 15; DNA: TGTGCCAGCAGCTTAAGTAGGACTAGCCTCTACGAGCAGTACTTC; CDR3: CASSLSRTSLYEQYF
size: NA; V: TRBV28; J: TRBJ2-7; D: NA; length: 16; DNA: TGTGCCAGCAGTCACAAAACGGGGGATCCCGGCTACGAGCAGTACTTC; CDR3: CASSHKTGDPGYEQYF
size: NA; V: TRBV4-3; J: TRBJ2-3; D: NA; length: 14; DNA: TGCGCCAGCAGCCAAGATGCGGGTCTAGATACGCAGTATTTT; CDR3: CASSQDAGLDTQYF
size: NA; V: TRBV14; J: TRBJ1-1; D: TRBD1; length: 15; DNA: TGTGCCAGCAGTCAATGGACAGGGATGAACACTGAAGCTTTCTTT; CDR3: CASSQWTGMNTEAFF
size: NA; V: TRBV20-1; J: TRBJ2-3; D: NA; length: 11; DNA: TGCAGTGCTAGGCGGACAGATACGCAGTATTTT; CDR3: CSARRTDTQYF
size: NA; V: TRBV6-5; J: TRBJ2-5; D: TRBD2; length: 15; DNA: TGTGCCAGCAAAAATTCCAGGGCGGGGGGAGAGACCCAGTACTTC; CDR3: CASKNSRAGGETQYF
size: NA; V: TRBV5-1; J: TRBJ1-2; D: NA; length: 12; DNA: TGCGCCAGCAGCGAGGGGGACTATGGCTACACCTTC; CDR3: CASSEGDYGYTF
size: NA; V: TRBV5-4; J: TRBJ2-1; D: TRBD2; length: 15; DNA: TGTGCCAGCAGCTTGTGGTCTAGCGGGAACAATGAGCAGTTCTTC; CDR3: CASSLWSSGNNEQFF
size: NA; V: TRBV19; J: TRBJ1-2; D: NA; length: 11; DNA: TGTGCCAGCAGTGCGGAGGTTGGCTACACCTTC; CDR3: CASSAEVGYTF
size: NA; V: TRBV5-1; J: TRBJ1-4; D: NA; length: 14; DNA: TGCGCCAGCAGCTTGGCGGCAACTAATGAAAAACTGTTTTTT; CDR3: CASSLAATNEKLFF
size: NA; V: TRBV30; J: TRBJ1-2; D: TRBD1; length: 13; DNA: TGTGCCTGGATACAGACAGGGATCTATGGCTACACCTTC; CDR3: CAWIQTGIYGYTF
size: once; V: TRBV19; J: TRBJ1-1; D: NA; length: 10; DNA: TGTGCCGTACATGACACTGAAGCTTTCTTT; CDR3: CAVHDTEAFF
size: NA; V: TRBV2; J: TRBJ2-7; D: TRBD1; length: 14; DNA: TGTGCCAGCAGTGAAGGAAGACAGGGCTACGAGCAGTACTTC; CDR3: CASSEGRQGYEQYF
size: NA; V: TRBV6-5; J: TRBJ1-5; D: TRBD1; length: 14; DNA: TGTGCCACCGACAGGGGGAGTAGCAATCAGCCCCAGCATTTT; CDR3: CATDRGSSNQPQHF
size: NA; V: TRBV11-3; J: TRBJ2-7; D: TRBD1; length: 15; DNA: TGTGCCAGCAGCTTAGGAAAGACAGGGTACCGCGAGCAGTACTTC; CDR3: CASSLGKTGYREQYF
size: NA; V: TRBV30; J: TRBJ2-4; D: TRBD2; length: 17; DNA: TGTGCCTGGAGACCCGGACTAGCGGGGGCCGCCAAAAACATTCAGTACTTC; CDR3: CAWRPGLAGAAKNIQYF
size: NA; V: TRBV11-3; J: TRBJ1-6; D: NA; length: 13; DNA: TGTGCCAGCACCCTGGGGGGGGTGTCACCCCTCCACTTT; CDR3: CASTLGGVSPLHF
size: NA; V: TRBV15; J: TRBJ1-1; D: TRBD1; length: 17; DNA: TGTGCCACCAGCAGAGATAGGCAGGGGGGAGGGAACACTGAAGCTTTCTTT; CDR3: CATSRDRQGGGNTEAFF